The 2 T cell receptor beta chains presented below share a single source sample, sequenced in a study of T cells after yellow fever vaccination. TCRdb recomputed calls from the 5' RACE reads with MiXCR, one row per CDR3 protein. Here the sample spans hundreds of thousands of distinct CDR3 sequences, about 9.9% being singletons. Sequenced material: PBMCs, taken on the day of the first yellow fever vaccination. Receptors originate from a man aged 18 to 29 who received the YFV17D yellow fever vaccine.

The J gene is TRBJ2-3, the V gene TRBV4-3, with 11 positions matching TRBD1. The ends lost 1 base at V and 6 bases at J; junction bases unmatched: 3. The V gene's germline CDR1 is LGHNA and CDR2 YSLEER. This CDR3 is 15 amino acids long. The CDR3 loop reads CASSQGTGGEDTQYF. In DNA, the CDR3 is TGCGCCAGCAGCCAAGGGACAGGGGGCGAGGATACGCAGTATTTT.

This clonotype has ten or more counts. V is TRBV5-5 and J is TRBJ2-1; D ambiguous. The CDR3 sequence is 17 residues long. CDR1 and CDR2 from the germline V gene are SGHKS and YYEKEE (reference sequence). Deletions cut 4 bases from V and 2 bases from J, with 19 bases between. The CDR3 DNA is TGTGCCAGCAGCCGACCAACCTACTTGCCACCCTACAATGAGCAGTTCTTC. The encoded protein is CASSRPTYLPPYNEQFF. The entire variable domain, with the rest obtained from reference TRBV5-5 and TRBJ2-1, is as follows: DAGVTQSPTHLIKTRGQQVTLRCSPISGHKSVSWYQQVLGQGPQFIFQYYEKEERGRGNFPDRFSARQFPNYSSELNVNALLLGDSALYLCASSRPTYLPPYNEQFFGPGTRLTVL.